Sequencing of this TCR beta chain was carried out in a study of blood T cell repertoires in COVID-19. Study-level information: Specimens from acute and convalescent COVID-19 originated in the United States, Italy and Spain.

Original data processing: Reference gene primer amplification gave estimated nucleated cell counts. TCRdb keeps only in-frame clones here, not all; method: immunoSEQ multiplex PCR. V, J and clone size were drawn from that table, and D and trimming were deduced from the DNA. The sample lists 100,000 to 150,000 clones, about four fifths occurring once. Germline V gives CDR1 MNHEY, CDR2 SMNVEV (reference sequence). The CDR3 contains 13 residues. With 2 bases removed from V and 4 bases from J, the gap between germline ends came to 3 bases. This clone was recorded once. The chain couples TRBV27 to TRBJ1-6; D is unresolved. This sequence originates from a woman aged 50 to 65 with acute or convalescent COVID-19. Sample: peripheral blood. CDR3 in DNA: TGTGCCAGCAGTTTACAGTATAATTCACCCCTCCACTTT. Protein product: CASSLQYNSPLHF.